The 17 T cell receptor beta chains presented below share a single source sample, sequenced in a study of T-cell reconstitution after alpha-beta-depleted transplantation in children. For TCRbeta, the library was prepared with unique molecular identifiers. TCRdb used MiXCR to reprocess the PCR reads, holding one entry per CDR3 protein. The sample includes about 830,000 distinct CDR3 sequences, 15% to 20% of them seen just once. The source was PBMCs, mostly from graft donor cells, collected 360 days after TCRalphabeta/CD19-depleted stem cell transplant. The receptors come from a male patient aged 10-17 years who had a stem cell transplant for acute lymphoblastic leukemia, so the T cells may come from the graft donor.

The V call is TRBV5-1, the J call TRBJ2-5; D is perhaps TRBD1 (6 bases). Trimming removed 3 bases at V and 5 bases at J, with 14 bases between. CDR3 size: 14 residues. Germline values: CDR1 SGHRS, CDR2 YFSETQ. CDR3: CASSWDIFGETQYF. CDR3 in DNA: TGCGCCAGCAGCTGGGACATCTTCGGGGAGACCCAGTACTTC.

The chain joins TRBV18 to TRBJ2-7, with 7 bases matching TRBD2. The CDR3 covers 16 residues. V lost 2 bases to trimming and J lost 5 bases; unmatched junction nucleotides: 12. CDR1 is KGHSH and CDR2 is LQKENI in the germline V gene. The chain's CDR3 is CASSPIIRTGGDEQYF. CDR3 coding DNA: TGTGCCAGCTCACCAATAATCCGGACGGGAGGAGACGAGCAGTACTTC.

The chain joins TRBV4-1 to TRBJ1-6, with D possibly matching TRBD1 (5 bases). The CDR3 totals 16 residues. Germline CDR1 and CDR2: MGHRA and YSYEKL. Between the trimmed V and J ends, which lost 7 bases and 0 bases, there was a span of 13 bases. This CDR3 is CASTKGPSSYNSPLHF. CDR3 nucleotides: TGCGCCAGCACTAAGGGGCCGAGCTCCTATAATTCACCCCTCCACTTT.

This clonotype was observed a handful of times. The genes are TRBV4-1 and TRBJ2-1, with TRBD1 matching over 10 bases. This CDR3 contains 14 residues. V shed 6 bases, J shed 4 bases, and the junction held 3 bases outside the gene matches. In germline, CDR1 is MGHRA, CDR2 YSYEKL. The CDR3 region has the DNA TGCGCCAGCAGTAGGACAGGGGGTTACAATGAGCAGTTCTTC. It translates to CASSRTGGYNEQFF.

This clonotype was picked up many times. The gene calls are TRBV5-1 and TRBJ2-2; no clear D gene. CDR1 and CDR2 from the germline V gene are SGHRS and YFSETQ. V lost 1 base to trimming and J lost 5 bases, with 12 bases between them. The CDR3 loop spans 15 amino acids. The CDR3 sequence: CASSLNVFMTGELFF. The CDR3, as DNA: TGCGCCAGCAGCTTGAATGTCTTCATGACCGGGGAGCTGTTTTTT.

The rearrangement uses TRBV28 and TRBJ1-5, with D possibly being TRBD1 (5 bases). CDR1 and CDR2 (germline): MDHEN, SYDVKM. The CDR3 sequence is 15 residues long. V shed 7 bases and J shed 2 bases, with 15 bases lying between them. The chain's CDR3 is CASTLRGNGNQPQHF. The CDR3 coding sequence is TGTGCCAGCACCCTGCGGGGGAATGGCAATCAGCCCCAGCATTTT.

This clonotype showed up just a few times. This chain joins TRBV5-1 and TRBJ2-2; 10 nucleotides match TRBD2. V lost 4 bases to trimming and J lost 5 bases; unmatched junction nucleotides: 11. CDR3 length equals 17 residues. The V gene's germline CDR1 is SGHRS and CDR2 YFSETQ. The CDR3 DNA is TGCGCCAGCAGCACGATCCTAGCGGGAGTACGTACCGGGGAGCTGTTTTTT. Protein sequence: CASSTILAGVRTGELFF.

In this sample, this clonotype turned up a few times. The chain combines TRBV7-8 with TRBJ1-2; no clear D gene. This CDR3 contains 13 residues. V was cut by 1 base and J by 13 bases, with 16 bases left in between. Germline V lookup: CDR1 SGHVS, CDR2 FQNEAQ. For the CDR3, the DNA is TGTGCCAGCAGCTTAGGAGGACGGCCCCACAGCACCTTC. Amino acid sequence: CASSLGGRPHSTF.

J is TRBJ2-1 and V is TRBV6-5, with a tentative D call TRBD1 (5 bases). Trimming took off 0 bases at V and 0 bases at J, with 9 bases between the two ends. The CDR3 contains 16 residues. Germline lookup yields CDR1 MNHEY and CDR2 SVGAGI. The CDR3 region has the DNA TGTGCCAGCAGTTACTCGAGGACAAACTCCTACAATGAGCAGTTCTTC. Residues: CASSYSRTNSYNEQFF.

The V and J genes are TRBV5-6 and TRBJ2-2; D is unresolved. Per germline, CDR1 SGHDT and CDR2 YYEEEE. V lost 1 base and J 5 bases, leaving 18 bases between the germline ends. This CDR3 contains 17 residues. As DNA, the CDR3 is TGTGCCAGCAGCTTGAGGATCGTCCAACTGATAACCGGGGAGCTGTTTTTT. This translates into CASSLRIVQLITGELFF.

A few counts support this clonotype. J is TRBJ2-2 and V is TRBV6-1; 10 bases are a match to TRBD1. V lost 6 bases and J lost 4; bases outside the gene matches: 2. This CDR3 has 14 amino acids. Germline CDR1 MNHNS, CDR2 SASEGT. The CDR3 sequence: CASRTGGGTGELFF. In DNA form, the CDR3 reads TGTGCCAGCAGGACAGGGGGCGGCACCGGGGAGCTGTTTTTT.

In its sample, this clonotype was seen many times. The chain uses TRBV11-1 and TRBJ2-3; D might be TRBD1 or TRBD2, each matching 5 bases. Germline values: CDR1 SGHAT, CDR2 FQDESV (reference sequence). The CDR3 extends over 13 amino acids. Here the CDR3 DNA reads TGTGCGTCCGGGGCTAAGCTTTGGGATACGCAGTATTTT. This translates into CASGAKLWDTQYF.

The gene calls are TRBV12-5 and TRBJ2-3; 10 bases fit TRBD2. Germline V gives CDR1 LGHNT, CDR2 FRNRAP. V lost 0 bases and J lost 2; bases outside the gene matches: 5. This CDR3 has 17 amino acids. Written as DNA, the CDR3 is TGTGCTAGTGGTTTGGTATCGGGACTAGCGCCCACAGATACGCAGTATTTT. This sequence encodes CASGLVSGLAPTDTQYF. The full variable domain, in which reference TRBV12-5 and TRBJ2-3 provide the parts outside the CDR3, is DARVTQTPRHKVTEMGQEVTMRCQPILGHNTVFWYRQTMMQGLELLAYFRNRAPLDDSGMPKDRFSAEMPDATLATLKIQPSEPRDSAVYFCASGLVSGLAPTDTQYFGPGTRLTVL.

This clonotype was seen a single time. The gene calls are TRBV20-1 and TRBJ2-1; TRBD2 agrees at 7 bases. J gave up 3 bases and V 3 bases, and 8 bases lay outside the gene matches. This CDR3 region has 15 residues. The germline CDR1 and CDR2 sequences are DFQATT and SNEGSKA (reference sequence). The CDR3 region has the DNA TGCAGTGCTAGCTATGGGAGGGCCCGCTACAATGAGCAGTTCTTC. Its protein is CSASYGRARYNEQFF.

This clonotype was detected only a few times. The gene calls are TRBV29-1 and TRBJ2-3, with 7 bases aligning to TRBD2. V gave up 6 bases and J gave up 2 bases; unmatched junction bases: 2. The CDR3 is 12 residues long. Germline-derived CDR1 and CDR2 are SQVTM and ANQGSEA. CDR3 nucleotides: TGCAGCGTCGGACTAGTCACAGATACGCAGTATTTT. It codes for CSVGLVTDTQYF.

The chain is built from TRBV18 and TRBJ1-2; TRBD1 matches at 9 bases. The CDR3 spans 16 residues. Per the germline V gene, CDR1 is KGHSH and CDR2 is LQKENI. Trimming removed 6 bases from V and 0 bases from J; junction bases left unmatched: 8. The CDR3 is CASSRARQGANYGYTF. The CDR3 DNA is TGTGCCAGCTCTAGAGCCCGACAGGGGGCTAACTATGGCTACACCTTC.

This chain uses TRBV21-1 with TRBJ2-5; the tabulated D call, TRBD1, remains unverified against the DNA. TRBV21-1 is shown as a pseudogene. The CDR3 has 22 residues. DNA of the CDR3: TGTGCCAGCACTCCGGGACAGGGTAGAAGACTAGCGGGGGGAATCTACCAAGAGACCCAGTACTTC. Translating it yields CASTPGQGRRLAGGIYQETQYF.